The T cell receptor beta chain under discussion was sequenced for a study of PD-1 blockade in classical Hodgkin lymphoma. Produced via immunoSEQ multiplex PCR; TCRdb's table is partial and in-frame only. The sample holds about 22,000 clones, 81% seen once. A word on this clone: Its antigen is currently unknown.

Each patient relapsed following autologous stem cell transplantation, and prior brentuximab vedotin exposure differed. Study-wide findings and caveats: A significant rise in TCR diversity by C4D1 was seen for CD4+ but not CD8+ cells. Repertoire difference causes, possibly disease activity or prior therapy, remain undefined.

The TCR comes from a human donor with classical Hodgkin lymphoma. Sequencing was performed on peripheral blood mononuclear cells (PBMCs), taken before the second cycle of nivolumab.

CDR3 protein: CASSTDGGANNEQFF. DNA of the CDR3: TGTGCCAGCAGTACTGACGGGGGGGCGAACAATGAGCAGTTCTTC. The V gene is TRBV6-1, the J gene TRBJ2-1, with 8 bases identical to TRBD2. Germline CDR1 MNHNS, CDR2 SASEGT. The CDR3 consists of 15 residues. V shed 5 bases and J 5 bases; nucleotides not matched to a gene: 8.